The 10 T cell receptor beta chains presented below share a single source sample, sequenced in a study of T cell repertoires in cytomegalovirus infection (dated by TCRdb to about 2019). The listed sequencing device is Illumina HiSeq 1500. TCRdb reran the public reads through fastp at Q25 and MiXCR, keeping productive beta chains. Each CDR3 protein appears once, grouped with its most common genes and DNA. For this sample there are hundreds of thousands of distinct CDR3 sequences; around 10% appear just once. Together, the top ten hold about a tenth of the sample. Sequenced material: PBMCs. The receptors derive from a human donor in good health (CMV status not recorded). Some clones in this sample may be carry-over from other donors' samples.

This clonotype was counted at least ten times. The rearrangement links TRBV28 to TRBJ2-2; possible D gene TRBD2, 6 bases. The germline V gene has CDR1 MDHEN and CDR2 SYDVKM. The germline V and J ends were trimmed by 3 bases and 4 bases, with 15 bases remaining between them. The CDR3 has 16 residues. The DNA of the CDR3 is TGTGCCAGCAGTTTCGGGGGAAGCGTGCGCACCGGGGAGCTGTTTTTT. It specifies CASSFGGSVRTGELFF. Supplemented by reference TRBV28 and TRBJ2-2, the full variable domain reads DVKVTQSSRYLVKRTGEKVFLECVQDMDHENMFWYRQDPGLGLRLIYFSYDVKMKEKGDIPEGYSVSREKKERFSLILESASTNQTSMYLCASSFGGSVRTGELFFGEGSRLTVL.

This clonotype was detected many times. The V call is TRBV28, the J call TRBJ1-3; possibly TRBD1 for D (5 bases). V was trimmed by 3 bases and J by 7 bases, leaving 13 bases between them. This CDR3 is built from 14 residues. CDR1 MDHEN and CDR2 SYDVKM come from the germline V gene. The DNA for the CDR3 is TGTGCCAGCAGTTTTCAGGGACGTCGGAACACCATATATTTT. It is translated as CASSFQGRRNTIYF.

This clonotype was seen ten or more times. The genes are TRBV10-3 and TRBJ1-6; no definite D call. Trimming took off 6 bases at V and 1 base at J, with 10 bases between the two ends. Germline CDR1 reads ENHRY; CDR2 reads SYGVKD. The CDR3 runs to 15 residues. CDR3: CAIRSQMSYNSPLHF. The CDR3 nucleotides read TGTGCCATCAGGTCACAGATGTCCTATAATTCACCCCTCCACTTT.

This clonotype was counted ten times or more. The chain employs TRBV7-2 and TRBJ1-1; no reliable D call. Trimming took 0 bases from V and 0 from J, leaving 5 bases between them. Germline values: CDR1 SGHTA, CDR2 FQGNSA. The CDR3 sequence is 14 residues long. The CDR3: CASSLALLNTEAFF. The CDR3 region has the DNA TGTGCCAGCAGCTTAGCACTGCTGAACACTGAAGCTTTCTTT.

The chain combines TRBV5-4 with TRBJ2-5; D might be TRBD2 (5 bases). The CDR3 has 15 amino acids. Trimming removed 3 bases at V and 4 bases at J, with 16 bases between. Germline V lookup: CDR1 SGHNT, CDR2 YYREEE (reference sequence). The CDR3 here is CASSSGLTLRETQYF. Written as DNA, the CDR3 is TGTGCCAGCAGCTCTGGACTCACCCTCCGAGAGACCCAGTACTTC.

The chain uses TRBV18 and TRBJ2-6; TRBD1 matches at 10 bases. There are 18 residues in the CDR3. Looked up from germline, CDR1 is KGHSH and CDR2 is LQKENI. V trimming: 1 base; J trimming: 2 bases; junction bases outside the gene matches: 5. CDR3 nucleotides: TGTGCCAGCTCACCACAGGGACAGGGGACCGCTGGGGCCAACGTCCTGACTTTC. Translation: CASSPQGQGTAGANVLTF.

Many counts were recorded for this clonotype. V is TRBV14 and J is TRBJ1-6; a weak D match, TRBD1 (5 bases). This CDR3 is 14 amino acids long. CDR1 is SGHDN and CDR2 is FVKESK in the germline V gene. Trimming removed 1 base at V and 7 bases at J, with 8 bases between. CDR3 sequence (DNA): TGTGCCAGCAGCCAAGCAGGGTGGAATTCACCCCTCCACTTT. As protein: CASSQAGWNSPLHF.

This clonotype occurred a few times. The rearrangement uses TRBV10-3 and TRBJ2-3; 11 positions agree with TRBD2. V shed 8 bases and J 2 bases; nucleotides not matched to a gene: 9. The CDR3 length is 16 residues. In germline, CDR1 is ENHRY, CDR2 SYGVKD. CDR3 DNA sequence: TGTGCCATCGATCGAGGGACTAGCGGCAACACAGATACGCAGTATTTT. This gives the protein CAIDRGTSGNTDTQYF.

This clonotype occurred a few times. The V call is TRBV19, the J call TRBJ1-1; D remains unclear. The CDR3 spans 13 residues. The ends were cut back, 4 bases at V and 0 bases at J, with 6 bases in the middle. Germline V gene sequence: CDR1 LNHDA, CDR2 SQIVND (reference sequence). The CDR3 sequence: CASSTALNTEAFF. For the CDR3, the DNA is TGTGCCAGTAGTACCGCCCTGAACACTGAAGCTTTCTTT. The full variable domain, with the rest looked up from reference TRBV19 and TRBJ1-1, is DGGITQSPKYLFRKEGQNVTLSCEQNLNHDAMYWYRQDPGQGLRLIYYSQIVNDFQKGDIAEGYSVSREKKESFPLTVTSAQKNPTAFYLCASSTALNTEAFFGQGTRLTVV.

This clonotype occurred many times. The chain couples TRBV18 to TRBJ1-1, with D possibly matching TRBD1 (5 bases). CDR3 length: 14 amino acids. V shed 0 bases and J shed 5 bases, with 10 bases lying between them. The germline CDR1 and CDR2 sequences are KGHSH and LQKENI. In nucleotides, the CDR3 is TGTGCCAGCTCACCACCAGGGGCTCGGACTGAAGCTTTCTTT. It is translated as CASSPPGARTEAFF.